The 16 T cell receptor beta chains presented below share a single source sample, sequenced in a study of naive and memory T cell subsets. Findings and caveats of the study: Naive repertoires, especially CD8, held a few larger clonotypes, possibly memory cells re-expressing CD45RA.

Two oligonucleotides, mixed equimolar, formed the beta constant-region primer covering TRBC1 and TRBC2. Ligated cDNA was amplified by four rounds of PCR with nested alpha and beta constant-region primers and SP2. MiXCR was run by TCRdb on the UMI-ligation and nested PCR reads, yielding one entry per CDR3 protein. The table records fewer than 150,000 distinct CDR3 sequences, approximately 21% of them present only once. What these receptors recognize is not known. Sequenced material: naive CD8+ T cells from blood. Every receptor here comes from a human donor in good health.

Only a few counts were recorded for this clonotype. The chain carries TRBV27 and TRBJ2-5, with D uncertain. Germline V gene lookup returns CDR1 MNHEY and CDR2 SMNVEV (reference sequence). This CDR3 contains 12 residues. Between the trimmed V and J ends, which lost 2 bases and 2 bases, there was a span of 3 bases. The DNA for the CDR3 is TGTGCCAGCAGTTTAGGTCAAGAGACCCAGTACTTC. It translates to CASSLGQETQYF.

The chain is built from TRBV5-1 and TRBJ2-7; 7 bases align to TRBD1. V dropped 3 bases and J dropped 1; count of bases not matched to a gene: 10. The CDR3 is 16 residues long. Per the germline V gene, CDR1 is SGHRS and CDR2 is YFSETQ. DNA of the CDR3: TGCGCCAGCAGCTCCCTTGGACAGGCTTCGTCCTACGAGCAGTACTTC. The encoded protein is CASSSLGQASSYEQYF.

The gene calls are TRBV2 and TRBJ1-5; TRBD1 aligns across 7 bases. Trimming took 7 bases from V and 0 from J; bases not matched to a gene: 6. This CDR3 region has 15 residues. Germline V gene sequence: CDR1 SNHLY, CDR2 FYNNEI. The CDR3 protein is CASTAGQDSNQPQHF. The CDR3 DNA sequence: TGTGCCAGCACCGCCGGACAGGATAGCAATCAGCCCCAGCATTTT.

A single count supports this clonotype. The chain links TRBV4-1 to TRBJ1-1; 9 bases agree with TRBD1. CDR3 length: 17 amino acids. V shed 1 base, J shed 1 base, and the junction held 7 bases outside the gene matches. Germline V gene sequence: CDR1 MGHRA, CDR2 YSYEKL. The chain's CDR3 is CASSQGPGQGPNTEAFF. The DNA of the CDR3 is TGCGCCAGCAGCCAAGGTCCGGGACAGGGACCGAACACTGAAGCTTTCTTT.

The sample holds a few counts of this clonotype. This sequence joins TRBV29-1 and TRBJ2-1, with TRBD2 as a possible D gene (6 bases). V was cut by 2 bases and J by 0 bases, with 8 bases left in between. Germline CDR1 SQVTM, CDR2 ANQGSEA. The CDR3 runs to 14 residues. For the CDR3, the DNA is TGCAGCGTTGAATTAGCGGTCTCCTACAATGAGCAGTTCTTC. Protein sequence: CSVELAVSYNEQFF.

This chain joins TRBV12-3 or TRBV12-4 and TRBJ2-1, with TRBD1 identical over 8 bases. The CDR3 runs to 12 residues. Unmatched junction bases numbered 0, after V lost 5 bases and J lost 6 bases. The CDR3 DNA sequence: TGTGCCAGCAGTGGACAGGGCAATGAGCAGTTCTTC. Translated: CASSGQGNEQFF.

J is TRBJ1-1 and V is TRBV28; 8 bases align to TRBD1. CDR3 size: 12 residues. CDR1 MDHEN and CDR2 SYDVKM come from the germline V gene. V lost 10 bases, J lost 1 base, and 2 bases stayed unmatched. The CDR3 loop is CATTGGNTEAFF. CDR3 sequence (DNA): TGTGCCACCACAGGGGGGAACACTGAAGCTTTCTTT.

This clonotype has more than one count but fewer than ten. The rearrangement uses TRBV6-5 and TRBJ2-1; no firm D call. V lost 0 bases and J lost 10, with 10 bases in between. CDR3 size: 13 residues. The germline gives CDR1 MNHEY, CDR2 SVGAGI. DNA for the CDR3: TGTGCCAGCAGTTACTCCGAGGATGGCGAGCAGTTCTTC. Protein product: CASSYSEDGEQFF.

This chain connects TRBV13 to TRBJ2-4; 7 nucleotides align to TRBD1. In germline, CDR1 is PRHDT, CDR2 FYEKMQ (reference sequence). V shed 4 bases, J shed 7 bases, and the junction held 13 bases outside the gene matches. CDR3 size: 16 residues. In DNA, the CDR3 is TGTGCCAGCAGCTCGATAGACAGGGAACCTGAGAACATTCAGTACTTC. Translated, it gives CASSSIDREPENIQYF.

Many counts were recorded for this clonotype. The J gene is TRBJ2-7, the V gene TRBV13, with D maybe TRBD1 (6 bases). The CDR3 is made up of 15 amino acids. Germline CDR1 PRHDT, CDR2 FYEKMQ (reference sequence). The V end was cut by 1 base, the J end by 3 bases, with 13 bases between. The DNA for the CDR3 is TGTGCCAGCAGCTTAGCGGGGACACAGTACTACGAGCAGTACTTC. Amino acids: CASSLAGTQYYEQYF.

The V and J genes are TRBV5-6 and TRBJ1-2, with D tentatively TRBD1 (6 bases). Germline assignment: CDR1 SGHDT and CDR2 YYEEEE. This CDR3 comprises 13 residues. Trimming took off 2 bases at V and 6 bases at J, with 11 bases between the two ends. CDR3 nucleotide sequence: TGTGCCAGCAGCTTCAGGGGCGAGGATGGCTACACCTTC. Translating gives CASSFRGEDGYTF.

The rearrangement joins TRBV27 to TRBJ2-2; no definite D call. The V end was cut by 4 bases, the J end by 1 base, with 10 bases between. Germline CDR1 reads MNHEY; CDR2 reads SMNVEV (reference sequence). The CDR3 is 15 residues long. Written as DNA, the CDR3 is TGTGCCAGCAGTTATCGGCCGCTGAACACCGGGGAGCTGTTTTTT. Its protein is CASSYRPLNTGELFF.

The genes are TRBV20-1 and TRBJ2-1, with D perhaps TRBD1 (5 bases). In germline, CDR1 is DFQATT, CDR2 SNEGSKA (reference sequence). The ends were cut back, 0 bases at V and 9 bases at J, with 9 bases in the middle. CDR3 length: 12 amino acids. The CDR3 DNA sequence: TGCAGTGCTAGAGATGTAGGGGCTGAGCAGTTCTTC. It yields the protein CSARDVGAEQFF.

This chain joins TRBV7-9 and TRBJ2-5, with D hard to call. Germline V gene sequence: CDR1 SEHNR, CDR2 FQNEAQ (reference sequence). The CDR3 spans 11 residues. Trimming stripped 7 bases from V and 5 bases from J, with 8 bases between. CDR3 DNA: TGTGCCAGCACCAACGGGGAGACCCAGTACTTC. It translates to CASTNGETQYF.

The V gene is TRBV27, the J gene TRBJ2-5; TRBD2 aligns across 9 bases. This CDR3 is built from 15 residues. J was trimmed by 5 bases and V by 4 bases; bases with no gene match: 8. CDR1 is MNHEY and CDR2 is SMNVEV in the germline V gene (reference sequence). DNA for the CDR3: TGTGCCAGCAGTTACGGAGCGGGAGGAAGGGAGACCCAGTACTTC. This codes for CASSYGAGGRETQYF.

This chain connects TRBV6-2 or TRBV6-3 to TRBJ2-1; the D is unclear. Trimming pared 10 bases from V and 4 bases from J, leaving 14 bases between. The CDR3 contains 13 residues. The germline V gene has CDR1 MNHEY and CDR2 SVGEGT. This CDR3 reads CATPRSAYNEQFF. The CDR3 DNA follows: TGTGCCACCCCAAGGAGCGCGTACAATGAGCAGTTCTTC.